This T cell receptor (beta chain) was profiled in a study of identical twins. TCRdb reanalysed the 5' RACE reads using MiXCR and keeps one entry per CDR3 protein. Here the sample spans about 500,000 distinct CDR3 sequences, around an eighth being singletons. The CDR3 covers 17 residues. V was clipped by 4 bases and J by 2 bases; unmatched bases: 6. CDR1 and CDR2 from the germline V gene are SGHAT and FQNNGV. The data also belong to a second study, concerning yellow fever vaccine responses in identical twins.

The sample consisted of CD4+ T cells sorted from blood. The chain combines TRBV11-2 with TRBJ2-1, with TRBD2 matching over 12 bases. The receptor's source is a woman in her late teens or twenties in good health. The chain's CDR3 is CASSYHPSGRAYNEQFF. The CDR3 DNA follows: TGTGCCAGCAGCTATCACCCTAGCGGGAGGGCCTACAATGAGCAGTTCTTC. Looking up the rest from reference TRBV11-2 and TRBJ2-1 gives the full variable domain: EAGVAQSPRYKIIEKRQSVAFWCNPISGHATLYWYQQILGQGPKLLIQFQNNGVVDDSQLPKDRFSAERLKGVDSTLKIQPAKLEDSAVYLCASSYHPSGRAYNEQFFGPGTRLTVL.